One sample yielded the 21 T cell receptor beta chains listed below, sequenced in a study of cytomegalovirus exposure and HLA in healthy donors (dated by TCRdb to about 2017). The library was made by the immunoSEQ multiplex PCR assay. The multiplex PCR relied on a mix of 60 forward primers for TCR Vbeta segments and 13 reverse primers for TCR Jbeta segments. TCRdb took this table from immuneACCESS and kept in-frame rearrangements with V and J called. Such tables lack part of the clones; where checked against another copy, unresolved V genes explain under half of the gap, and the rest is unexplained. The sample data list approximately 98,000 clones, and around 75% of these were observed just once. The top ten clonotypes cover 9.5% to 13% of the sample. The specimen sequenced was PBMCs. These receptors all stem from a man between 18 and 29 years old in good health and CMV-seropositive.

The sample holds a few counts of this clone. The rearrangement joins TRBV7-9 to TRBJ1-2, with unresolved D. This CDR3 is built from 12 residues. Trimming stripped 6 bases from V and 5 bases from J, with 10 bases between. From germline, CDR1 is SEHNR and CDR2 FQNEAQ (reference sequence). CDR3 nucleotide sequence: TGTGCCAGCAGTCCATTTGAGTATGGCTACACCTTC. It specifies CASSPFEYGYTF.

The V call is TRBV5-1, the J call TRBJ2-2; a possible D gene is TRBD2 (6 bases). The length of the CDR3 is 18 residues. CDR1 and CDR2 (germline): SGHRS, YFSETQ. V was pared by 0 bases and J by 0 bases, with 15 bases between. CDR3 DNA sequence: TGCGCCAGCAGCTTGGACCGACGGGGGAGCCCGAACACCGGGGAGCTGTTTTTT. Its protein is CASSLDRRGSPNTGELFF.

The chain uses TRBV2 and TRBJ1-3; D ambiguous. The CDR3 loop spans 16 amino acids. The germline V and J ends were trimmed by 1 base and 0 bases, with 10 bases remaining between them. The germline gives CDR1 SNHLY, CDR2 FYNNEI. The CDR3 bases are TGTGCCAGCAGTGAAGATCGCCAGGTCTCTGGAAACACCATATATTTT. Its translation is CASSEDRQVSGNTIYF.

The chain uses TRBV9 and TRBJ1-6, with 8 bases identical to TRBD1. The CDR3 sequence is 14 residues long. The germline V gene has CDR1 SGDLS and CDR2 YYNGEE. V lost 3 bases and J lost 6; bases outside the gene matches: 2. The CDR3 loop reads CASSAQGANSPLHF. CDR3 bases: TGTGCCAGCAGCGCCCAGGGGGCTAATTCACCCCTCCACTTT.

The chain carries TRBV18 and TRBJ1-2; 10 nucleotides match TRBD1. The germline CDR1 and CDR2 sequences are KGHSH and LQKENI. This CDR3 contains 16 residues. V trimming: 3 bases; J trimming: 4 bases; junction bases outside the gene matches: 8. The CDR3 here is CASSPLPGQGTYGYTF. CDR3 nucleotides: TGTGCCAGCTCACCTCTCCCGGGACAGGGGACCTATGGCTACACCTTC. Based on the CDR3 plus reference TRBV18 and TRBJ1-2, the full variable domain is NAGVMQNPRHLVRRRGQEARLRCSPMKGHSHVYWYRQLPEEGLKFMVYLQKENIIDESGMPKERFSAEFPKEGPSILRIQQVVRGDSAAYFCASSPLPGQGTYGYTFGSGTRLTVV.

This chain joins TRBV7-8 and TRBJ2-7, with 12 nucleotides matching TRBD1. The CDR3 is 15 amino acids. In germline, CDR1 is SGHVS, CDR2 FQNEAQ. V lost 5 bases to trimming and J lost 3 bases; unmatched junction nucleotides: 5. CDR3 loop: CASSPGTGGFYEQYF. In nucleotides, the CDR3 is TGTGCCAGCAGCCCAGGGACAGGGGGCTTCTACGAGCAGTACTTC.

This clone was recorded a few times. The CDR3 is CASYGTGRDYGYTF. CDR3 DNA sequence: TGTGCCAGTTATGGGACAGGGAGGGACTATGGCTACACCTTC. V is TRBV19 and J is TRBJ1-2; the match to TRBD1 covers 9 bases. The CDR3 sequence is 14 residues long. J gave up 3 bases and V 8 bases, and 7 bases lay outside the gene matches. Germline V CDR1 and CDR2: LNHDA, SQIVND (reference sequence).

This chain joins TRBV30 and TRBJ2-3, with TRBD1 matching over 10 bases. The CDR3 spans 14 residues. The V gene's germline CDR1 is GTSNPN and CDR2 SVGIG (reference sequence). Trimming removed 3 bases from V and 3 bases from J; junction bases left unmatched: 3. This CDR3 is CAWSPGQGTDTQYF. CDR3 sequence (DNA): TGTGCCTGGAGCCCGGGACAGGGGACAGATACGCAGTATTTT. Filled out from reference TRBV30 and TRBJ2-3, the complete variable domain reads SQTIHQWPATLVQPVGSPLSLECTVEGTSNPNLYWYRQAAGRGLQLLFYSVGIGQISSEVPQNLSASRPQDRQFILSSKKLLLSDSGFYLCAWSPGQGTDTQYFGPGTRLTVL.

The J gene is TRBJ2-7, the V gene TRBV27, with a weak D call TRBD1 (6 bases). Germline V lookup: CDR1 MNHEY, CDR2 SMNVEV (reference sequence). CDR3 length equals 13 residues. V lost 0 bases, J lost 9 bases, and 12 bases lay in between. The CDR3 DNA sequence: TGTGCCAGCAGTTTATCGGGGGACACCGGGCAGTACTTC. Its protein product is CASSLSGDTGQYF.

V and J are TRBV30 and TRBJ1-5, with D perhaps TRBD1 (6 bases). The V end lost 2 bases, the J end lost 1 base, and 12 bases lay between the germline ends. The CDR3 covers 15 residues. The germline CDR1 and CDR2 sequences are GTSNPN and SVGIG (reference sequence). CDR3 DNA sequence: TGTGCCTGGAGTATCCAAGGACAGAGCAATCAGCCCCAGCATTTT. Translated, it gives CAWSIQGQSNQPQHF. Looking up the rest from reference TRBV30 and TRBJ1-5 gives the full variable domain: SQTIHQWPATLVQPVGSPLSLECTVEGTSNPNLYWYRQAAGRGLQLLFYSVGIGQISSEVPQNLSASRPQDRQFILSSKKLLLSDSGFYLCAWSIQGQSNQPQHFGDGTRLSIL.

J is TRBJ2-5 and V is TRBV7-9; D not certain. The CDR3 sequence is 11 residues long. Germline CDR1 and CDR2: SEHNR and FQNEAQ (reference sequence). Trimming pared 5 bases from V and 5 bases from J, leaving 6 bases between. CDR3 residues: CASSQRETQYF. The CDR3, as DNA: TGTGCCAGCAGCCAGAGGGAGACCCAGTACTTC.

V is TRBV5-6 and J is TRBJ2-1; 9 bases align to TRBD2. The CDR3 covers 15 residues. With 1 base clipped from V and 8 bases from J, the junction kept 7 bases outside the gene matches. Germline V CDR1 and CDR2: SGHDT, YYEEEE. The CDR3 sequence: CASSLYLSGGDEQFF. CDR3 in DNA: TGTGCCAGCAGCTTGTATCTTAGCGGGGGAGATGAGCAGTTCTTC. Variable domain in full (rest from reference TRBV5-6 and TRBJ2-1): DAGVTQSPTHLIKTRGQQVTLRCSPKSGHDTVSWYQQALGQGPQFIFQYYEEEERQRGNFPDRFSGHQFPNYSSELNVNALLLGDSALYLCASSLYLSGGDEQFFGPGTRLTVL.

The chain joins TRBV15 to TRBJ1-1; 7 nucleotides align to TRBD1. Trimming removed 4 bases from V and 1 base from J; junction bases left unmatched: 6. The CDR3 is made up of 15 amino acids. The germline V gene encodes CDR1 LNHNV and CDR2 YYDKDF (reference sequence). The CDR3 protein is CATSILGQANTEAFF. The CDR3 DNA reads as TGTGCCACCAGCATATTAGGACAGGCGAACACTGAAGCTTTCTTT.

This chain's CDR3 is CASSRISGTGTEKLFF. In DNA form, the CDR3 reads TGCGCCAGCAGCAGAATCTCCGGGACAGGGACTGAAAAACTGTTTTTT. The chain has TRBV4-1 and TRBJ1-4, with 9 nucleotides matching TRBD1. The ends lost 5 bases at V and 7 bases at J; junction bases unmatched: 11. The germline V gene encodes CDR1 MGHRA and CDR2 YSYEKL. The CDR3 sequence is 16 residues long.

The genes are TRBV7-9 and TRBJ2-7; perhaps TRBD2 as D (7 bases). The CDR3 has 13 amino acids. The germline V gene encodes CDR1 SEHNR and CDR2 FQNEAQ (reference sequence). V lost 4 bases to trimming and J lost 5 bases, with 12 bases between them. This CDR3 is CASSSRGPDEQYF. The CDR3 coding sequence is TGTGCCAGCAGCTCGCGGGGGCCGGACGAGCAGTACTTC.

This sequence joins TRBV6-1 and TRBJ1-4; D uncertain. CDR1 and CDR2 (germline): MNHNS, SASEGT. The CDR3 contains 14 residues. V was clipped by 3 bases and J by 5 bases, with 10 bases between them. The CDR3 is CASSDGQKNEKLFF. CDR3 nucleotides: TGTGCCAGCAGTGATGGCCAGAAAAATGAAAAACTGTTTTTT.

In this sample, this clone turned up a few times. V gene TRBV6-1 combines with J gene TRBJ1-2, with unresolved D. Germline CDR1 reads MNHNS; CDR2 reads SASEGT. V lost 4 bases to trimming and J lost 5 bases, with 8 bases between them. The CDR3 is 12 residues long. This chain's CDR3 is CASSGHLYGYTF. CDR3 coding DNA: TGTGCCAGCAGTGGGCACCTGTATGGCTACACCTTC.

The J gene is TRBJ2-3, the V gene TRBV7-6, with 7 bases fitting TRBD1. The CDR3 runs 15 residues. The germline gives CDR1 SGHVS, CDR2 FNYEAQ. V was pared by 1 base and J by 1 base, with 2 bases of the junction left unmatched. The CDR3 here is CASSLDGTGTDTQYF. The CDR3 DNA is TGTGCCAGCAGCTTAGACGGGACAGGCACAGATACGCAGTATTTT.

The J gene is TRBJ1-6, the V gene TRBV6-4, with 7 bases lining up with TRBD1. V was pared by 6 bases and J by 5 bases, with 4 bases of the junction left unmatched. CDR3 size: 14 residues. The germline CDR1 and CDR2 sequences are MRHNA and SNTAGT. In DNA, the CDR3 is TGTGCCAGCAGCCGGGACAGCGATAATTCACCCCTCCACTTT. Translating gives CASSRDSDNSPLHF.

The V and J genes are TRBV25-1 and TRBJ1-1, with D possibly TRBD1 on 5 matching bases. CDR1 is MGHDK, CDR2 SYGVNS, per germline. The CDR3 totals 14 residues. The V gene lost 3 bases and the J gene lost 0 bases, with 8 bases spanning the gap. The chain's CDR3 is CASSDSGMNTEAFF. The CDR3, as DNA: TGTGCCAGCAGTGATTCAGGGATGAACACTGAAGCTTTCTTT.

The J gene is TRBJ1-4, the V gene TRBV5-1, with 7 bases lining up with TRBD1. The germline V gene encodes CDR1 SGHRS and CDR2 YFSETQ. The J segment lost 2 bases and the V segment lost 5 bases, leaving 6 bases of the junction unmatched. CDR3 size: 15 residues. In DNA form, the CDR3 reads TGCGCCAGCAGGACAGGGCCCCTCACTAATGAAAAACTGTTTTTT. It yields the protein CASRTGPLTNEKLFF.